The 20 T cell receptor beta chains listed next were all sequenced from one sample in a study of T-cell memory formation after mild COVID-19. MiXCR was run by TCRdb on the 5' RACE reads, yielding one entry per CDR3 protein. The repertoire holds about 190,000 distinct CDR3 sequences, with approximately 20% as singletons. Sequenced: PBMCs or a T cell subset sorted from them (not recorded which). The receptors were sampled from an adult woman who had mild COVID-19 (a few samples of this study predate the infection). Cell type and time point are not known.

This clonotype was seen many times. The CDR3 loop reads CASSFRVANQPQHF. CDR3 nucleotide sequence: TGTGCCAGCAGTTTCAGGGTCGCGAATCAGCCCCAGCATTTT. The chain combines TRBV12-3 or TRBV12-4 with TRBJ1-5; D possibly corresponds to TRBD1 (5 bases). The V end was cut by 3 bases, the J end by 4 bases, with 10 bases between. CDR3 length equals 14 residues.

This clonotype was detected only a few times. This sequence joins TRBV7-8 and TRBJ2-4; TRBD2 matches at 12 bases. CDR3 length: 23 residues. Germline V lookup: CDR1 SGHVS, CDR2 FQNEAQ. After removal of 5 bases from V and 6 bases from J, the junction contained 29 bases not matched to a gene. For the CDR3, the DNA is TGTGCCAGCAGCCGATCGACTAGCGGGGGTACCATTGCCGACGTAGGTCGGAGAAACATTCAGTACTTC. It codes for CASSRSTSGGTIADVGRRNIQYF.

The chain combines TRBV4-3 with TRBJ2-5; 14 bases are shared with TRBD2. Germline lookup yields CDR1 LGHNA and CDR2 YSLEER. Germline trimming cut 3 bases from V and 4 bases from J; bases unmatched to any gene: 1. This CDR3 has 15 amino acids. The CDR3 DNA follows: TGCGCCAGCAGCCAGGGACTAGCGGGAGTAGAGACCCAGTACTTC. It encodes CASSQGLAGVETQYF.

The J gene is TRBJ1-4, the V gene TRBV5-1; unclear D gene. This CDR3 region has 16 residues. Trimming left V 4 bases short and J 0 bases short, with 13 bases between. Per the germline V gene, CDR1 is SGHRS and CDR2 is YFSETQ. In nucleotides, the CDR3 is TGCGCCAGCAGCCGGTCACTACAGACAACTAATGAAAAACTGTTTTTT. Translating it yields CASSRSLQTTNEKLFF. Full variable domain (rest looked up from reference TRBV5-1 and TRBJ1-4): KAGVTQTPRYLIKTRGQQVTLSCSPISGHRSVSWYQQTPGQGLQFLFEYFSETQRNKGNFPGRFSGRQFSNSRSEMNVSTLELGDSALYLCASSRSLQTTNEKLFFGSGTQLSVL.

This clonotype was seen a handful of times. This chain links TRBV6-2 or TRBV6-3 with TRBJ2-1; 9 bases align to TRBD2. Losses at the gene ends were 2 bases for V and 6 bases for J; bases not matched to a gene: 17. CDR3 size: 19 residues. CDR1 and CDR2 (germline): MNHEY, SVGEGT. In DNA, the CDR3 is TGTGCCAGCAGTTACGGGTTTCATTTAGTAGCGGGAGTCCGCAATGAGCAGTTCTTC. Translated: CASSYGFHLVAGVRNEQFF.

Only a few counts were recorded for this clonotype. The V and J genes are TRBV7-9 and TRBJ1-1; D ambiguous. Germline V gene sequence: CDR1 SEHNR, CDR2 FQNEAQ (reference sequence). The CDR3 spans 15 residues. V lost 4 bases to trimming and J lost 1 base, with 13 bases between them. The CDR3 DNA reads TGTGCCAGCAGCTCATACCGGGTGGGGAACACTGAAGCTTTCTTT. It specifies CASSSYRVGNTEAFF.

This clonotype was counted a few times. The chain employs TRBV9 and TRBJ1-2; 11 positions match TRBD1. Germline CDR1 reads SGDLS; CDR2 reads YYNGEE. The CDR3 consists of 16 residues. The ends lost 4 bases at V and 7 bases at J; junction bases unmatched: 12. The CDR3 loop reads CASSLSRDRGFGGYTF. CDR3 in DNA: TGTGCCAGCAGCTTATCCCGGGACAGGGGGTTCGGTGGCTACACCTTC.

This sequence joins TRBV20-1 and TRBJ2-7, with 10 bases identical to TRBD1. V shed 6 bases, J shed 2 bases, and the junction held 7 bases outside the gene matches. CDR1 and CDR2 (germline): DFQATT, SNEGSKA (reference sequence). The CDR3 has 14 residues. CDR3 coding DNA: TGCAGTGCCGCGAAGGGGACAGGGGCCTACGAGCAGTACTTC. Translating it yields CSAAKGTGAYEQYF.

This clonotype was found a few times. V gene TRBV4-3 combines with J gene TRBJ2-2; a weak D match, TRBD2 (5 bases). The CDR3 totals 17 residues. Between the trimmed V and J ends, which lost 1 base and 1 base, there was a span of 13 bases. CDR1 and CDR2 (germline): LGHNA, YSLEER. The CDR3 reads CASSQVRGIKNTGELFF. For the CDR3, the DNA is TGCGCCAGCAGCCAAGTGAGAGGGATTAAGAACACCGGGGAGCTGTTTTTT.

Only a few counts were recorded for this clonotype. The chain carries TRBV5-1 and TRBJ2-5; D possibly uses TRBD1 or TRBD2 (5 bases each). V lost 0 bases, J lost 5 bases, and 17 bases lay in between. CDR1 and CDR2 from the germline V gene are SGHRS and YFSETQ. The CDR3 runs 16 residues. DNA of the CDR3: TGCGCCAGCAGCTTGGCCCCCGGGACCTTGTCGGAGACCCAGTACTTC. Translation gives CASSLAPGTLSETQYF.

This clonotype was picked up a small number of times. The chain employs TRBV7-9 and TRBJ2-2; a weak D match, TRBD2 (5 bases). V gave up 7 bases and J gave up 0 bases, with 6 bases separating them. Germline CDR1 and CDR2: SEHNR and FQNEAQ (reference sequence). This CDR3 spans 13 amino acids. DNA for the CDR3: TGTGCCAGCACCGGGGCGAACACCGGGGAGCTGTTTTTT. Translated, it gives CASTGANTGELFF. The complete variable domain, with remaining parts taken from reference TRBV7-9 and TRBJ2-2, reads DTGVSQNPRHKITKRGQNVTFRCDPISEHNRLYWYRQTLGQGPEFLTYFQNEAQLEKSRLLSDRFSAERPKGSFSTLEIQRTEQGDSAMYLCASTGANTGELFFGEGSRLTVL.

This clonotype was seen only a few times. One junction end does not reproduce the germline sequence, and a read error may be involved. The chain combines TRBV7-6 with TRBJ1-2; 7 bases map to TRBD1. This CDR3 spans 14 amino acids. CDR1 and CDR2 (germline): SGHVS, FNYEAQ. The CDR3 nucleotides read TGTGCCAGCAGCCCCCGCCGGGACAGCTTGGGTTTCCTTTTC. It yields the protein CASSPRRDSLGFLF.

The chain links TRBV12-3 or TRBV12-4 to TRBJ1-2; D unresolved. The CDR3 is made up of 13 amino acids. The germline V and J ends were trimmed by 3 bases and 4 bases, with 9 bases remaining between them. In nucleotides, the CDR3 is TGTGCCAGCAGTTTCCTTGACGGCTATGGCTACACCTTC. Encoded protein: CASSFLDGYGYTF.

V and J are TRBV20-1 and TRBJ2-3, with D perhaps assigned TRBD1 or TRBD2 (5 bases each). Germline CDR1 DFQATT, CDR2 SNEGSKA (reference sequence). The CDR3 consists of 14 residues. The V end lost 5 bases, the J end lost 3 bases, and 15 bases lay between the germline ends. CDR3 amino acids: CSALPLGETDTQYF. In DNA, the CDR3 is TGCAGTGCTCTACCGCTGGGGGAGACAGATACGCAGTATTTT.

The chain joins TRBV3-1 to TRBJ2-7; 7 bases agree with TRBD1. Germline loops: CDR1 LGHDT, CDR2 YNNKEL (reference sequence). This CDR3 is built from 14 residues. Trimming took 3 bases from V and 4 from J; bases not matched to a gene: 6. Written as DNA, the CDR3 is TGTGCCAGCAGCCATTTGGGACAGTCGTACGAGCAGTACTTC. Protein: CASSHLGQSYEQYF.

This clonotype was detected only a few times. The J gene is TRBJ2-2, the V gene TRBV7-9; D uncertain. The V and J ends lost 5 bases and 0 bases respectively, with 10 bases between them. Germline V gene data show CDR1 as SEHNR and CDR2 as FQNEAQ (reference sequence). The CDR3 is 15 amino acids. CDR3 DNA: TGTGCCAGCAGCCCGGGTCCTACGAACACCGGGGAGCTGTTTTTT. The encoded protein is CASSPGPTNTGELFF.

In its sample, this clonotype was seen a few times. The J gene is TRBJ1-1, the V gene TRBV5-6; 8 bases align to TRBD1. The CDR3 has 15 amino acids. Germline values: CDR1 SGHDT, CDR2 YYEEEE. Trimming cost V 2 bases and J 1 base; bases outside gene matches: 4. The CDR3, as DNA: TGTGCCAGCAGCTTTCGGACAGGGTCGAACACTGAAGCTTTCTTT. Protein: CASSFRTGSNTEAFF.

The table lists this clonotype with a few counts. V gene TRBV29-1 combines with J gene TRBJ2-5; tentatively, D is TRBD1 or TRBD2 (5 bases each). The CDR3 is 13 amino acids. Germline lookup yields CDR1 SQVTM and CDR2 ANQGSEA. V was shortened by 8 bases and J by 5 bases, with 18 bases between the two germline ends. The CDR3 here is CSFGGRGLETQYF. The CDR3 DNA is TGCAGCTTTGGGGGTCGGGGTTTGGAGACCCAGTACTTC. The entire variable domain, with the rest obtained from reference TRBV29-1 and TRBJ2-5, is as follows: SAVISQKPSRDICQRGTSLTIQCQVDSQVTMMFWYRQQPGQSLTLIATANQGSEATYESGFVIDKFPISRPNLTFSTLTVSNMSPEDSSIYLCSFGGRGLETQYFGPGTRLLVL.

Only one count was recorded for this clonotype. The gene calls are TRBV25-1 and TRBJ2-1; TRBD2 is a possible D gene (6 bases). V was cut by 1 base and J by 12 bases, with 13 bases left in between. There are 13 residues in the CDR3. CDR1 and CDR2 (germline): MGHDK, SYGVNS. The CDR3: CASSESRRGGQFF. CDR3 DNA sequence: TGTGCCAGCAGTGAATCCCGCCGGGGAGGGCAGTTCTTC. The entire variable domain, with the rest obtained from reference TRBV25-1 and TRBJ2-1, is as follows: EADIYQTPRYLVIGTGKKITLECSQTMGHDKMYWYQQDPGMELHLIHYSYGVNSTEKGDLSSESTVSRIRTEHFPLTLESARPSHTSQYLCASSESRRGGQFFGPGTRLTVL.

V is TRBV5-5 and J is TRBJ2-7, with a possible D match to TRBD1 (5 bases). The CDR3 contains 14 residues. Looked up from germline, CDR1 is SGHKS and CDR2 is YYEKEE (reference sequence). V was trimmed by 4 bases and J by 6 bases, leaving 17 bases between them. The CDR3 bases are TGTGCCAGCAGCACAACAGGAATGGGGTTCGAGCAGTACTTC. Encoded protein: CASSTTGMGFEQYF.